The clone carrying this T cell receptor beta chain appeared a few times. Trimming cost V 5 bases and J 3 bases, with 16 bases left between them. The CDR3 contains 15 residues. The data belong to a study of human T cells and chemical hapten exposure. TCRdb reprocessed the RACE reads via MiXCR and lists one record per CDR3 protein. The sample contains tens of thousands of distinct CDR3 sequences, over 8.5% of which appear only once. Regarding time point: patch test 1, 2 weeks after DPC sensitization. This sample's treatment: therapeutic diphenylcyclopropenone sensitization with weekly scalp DPC. The TCR comes from a woman aged 50 to 60 with alopecia areata. Some clones in this sample may be carry-over from other donors' samples. Sequenced material: whole blood, taken in connection with sensitization to the hapten diphenylcyclopropenone (DPC). V and J are TRBV12-3 or TRBV12-4 and TRBJ2-5, with D possibly called TRBD1 or TRBD2 (5 bases each). This chain's CDR3 is CASSQGRDAEETQYF. CDR3 sequence (DNA): TGTGCCAGCAGTCAAGGCCGGGACGCCGAAGAGACCCAGTACTTC.